These T cell receptor beta chains were read from a single sample in a study of spatial heterogeneity in lung cancer. TCRdb re-analysed the 5' RACE reads in MiXCR, keeping a single row per CDR3 protein. The sample includes 9,500 to 15,000 distinct CDR3 sequences, approximately 6.2% of them seen just once. Specimen: normal lung tissue next to the tumor, collected at surgery. Every receptor here comes from a male donor with early-stage non-small cell lung cancer. The CDR3 runs from the conserved cysteine through the conserved F or W. Each record gives: J gene, V gene, D gene, clone size, CDR3 protein, CDR3 DNA. A D gene is named only where the DNA matches it firmly. Expanded clones get a size class; other rows say once, few or many, or leave the size out.

J: TRBJ1-2
V: TRBV6-2/TRBV6-3
D: NA
size: many
CDR3: CASRDPDLDGYTF
DNA: TGTGCCAGCAGGGATCCCGACCTGGACGGCTACACCTTC

J: TRBJ1-1
V: TRBV5-1
D: NA
size: many
CDR3: CASSLGDSSGAFF
DNA: TGCGCCAGCAGCTTGGGAGACAGTTCGGGAGCTTTCTTT

J: TRBJ2-2
V: TRBV30
D: NA
size: medium-sized
CDR3: CAWSVLPDTGELFF
DNA: TGTGCCTGGAGTGTACTCCCGGACACCGGGGAGCTGTTTTTT

J: TRBJ1-2
V: TRBV5-5
D: TRBD1
size: many
CDR3: CASSLQGIHGYTF
DNA: TGTGCCAGCAGCCTACAGGGGATTCATGGCTACACCTTC

J: TRBJ1-1
V: TRBV12-5
D: NA
size: medium-sized
CDR3: CASGVTGTEAFF
DNA: TGTGCTAGTGGAGTAACCGGGACCGAAGCTTTCTTT

J: TRBJ1-5
V: TRBV6-2/TRBV6-3
D: NA
size: many
CDR3: CASSSQSSNQPQHF
DNA: TGTGCCAGCAGTTCCCAGTCTAGCAATCAGCCCCAGCATTTT

J: TRBJ2-7
V: TRBV30
D: TRBD1
size: many
CDR3: CAWRGQGAEQYF
DNA: TGTGCCTGGAGGGGACAGGGGGCCGAGCAGTACTTC

J: TRBJ1-2
V: TRBV20-1
D: NA
size: medium-sized
CDR3: CSALTDSNYGYTF
DNA: TGCAGTGCCCTGACGGACTCTAACTATGGCTACACCTTC

J: TRBJ2-3
V: TRBV6-2/TRBV6-3
D: NA
size: NA
CDR3: CASTPLSTGSFLTDTQYF
DNA: TGTGCCAGCACCCCCCTGTCCACCGGGTCTTTTCTCACAGATACGCAGTATTTT

J: TRBJ1-1
V: TRBV9
D: TRBD1
size: many
CDR3: CASSSSSRGLNTEAFF
DNA: TGTGCCAGCAGCTCTAGTTCGAGGGGGCTGAACACTGAAGCTTTCTTT

J: TRBJ1-1
V: TRBV28
D: TRBD1
size: few
CDR3: CASSRGQTEAFF
DNA: TGTGCCAGCAGCAGGGGGCAAACTGAAGCTTTCTTT

J: TRBJ2-7
V: TRBV29-1
D: NA
size: few
CDR3: CSARTVYYEQYF
DNA: TGCAGCGCCCGGACAGTTTACTACGAGCAGTACTTC

J: TRBJ1-2
V: TRBV6-5
D: NA
size: many
CDR3: CASSYRGDGSYGYTF
DNA: TGTGCCAGCAGTTACCGCGGTGACGGTTCCTATGGCTACACCTTC

J: TRBJ2-7
V: TRBV3-1
D: TRBD2
size: many
CDR3: CASSPPGLAGSYEQYF
DNA: TGTGCCAGCAGCCCCCCGGGACTAGCGGGATCCTACGAGCAGTACTTC

J: TRBJ1-2
V: TRBV20-1
D: NA
size: many
CDR3: CSARLAGTTGYTF
DNA: TGCAGTGCTAGACTTGCCGGGACAACGGGCTACACCTTC

J: TRBJ2-1
V: TRBV24-1
D: TRBD1
size: many
CDR3: CATSDLEGAPGNEQFF
DNA: TGTGCCACCAGTGATTTAGAGGGGGCGCCGGGGAATGAGCAGTTCTTC

J: TRBJ2-7
V: TRBV10-2
D: TRBD2
size: many
CDR3: CASNEDIGASGSYEQYF
DNA: TGCGCCAGCAACGAGGATATCGGGGCTAGCGGGAGCTACGAGCAGTACTTC

J: TRBJ2-4
V: TRBV6-1
D: NA
size: NA
CDR3: CASSSSDIAKNIQYF
DNA: TGTGCCAGCAGTTCATCGGATATAGCCAAAAACATTCAGTACTTC

J: TRBJ2-7
V: TRBV29-1
D: TRBD1
size: many
CDR3: CSATRQGGYEQYF
DNA: TGCAGCGCCACAAGACAGGGCGGGTACGAGCAGTACTTC

J: TRBJ1-5
V: TRBV12-3/TRBV12-4
D: TRBD1
size: NA
CDR3: CASSSKGQPGLPNQPQHF
DNA: TGTGCCAGCAGTTCAAAGGGACAGCCAGGACTCCCAAATCAGCCCCAGCATTTT

J: TRBJ2-7
V: TRBV10-3
D: NA
size: many
CDR3: CAISAARDSYEQYF
DNA: TGTGCCATCAGTGCGGCCCGGGACTCCTACGAGCAGTACTTC

J: TRBJ2-1
V: TRBV6-5
D: NA
size: many
CDR3: CASSYSTYNEQFF
DNA: TGTGCCAGCAGTTACTCGACTTACAATGAGCAGTTCTTC

J: TRBJ1-4
V: TRBV5-1
D: NA
size: once
CDR3: CASRPGGAGGEKLFF
DNA: TGCGCCAGCCGCCCGGGGGGGGCAGGAGGTGAAAAACTGTTTTTT

J: TRBJ1-6
V: TRBV14
D: NA
size: many
CDR3: CASSPYSNSPLHF
DNA: TGTGCCAGCAGCCCTTACAGTAATTCACCCCTCCACTTT

J: TRBJ1-1
V: TRBV3-1
D: NA
size: NA
CDR3: CASSHGVNTEAFF
DNA: TGTGCCAGCAGCCACGGAGTGAACACTGAAGCTTTCTTT

J: TRBJ1-2
V: TRBV7-2
D: NA
size: many
CDR3: CASSLRFDYTF
DNA: TGTGCCAGCAGCTTAAGGTTCGACTACACCTTC

J: TRBJ2-4
V: TRBV12-5
D: NA
size: NA
CDR3: CASGTTEGDIQYF
DNA: TGTGCTAGTGGCACAACGGAGGGGGACATTCAGTACTTC

J: TRBJ2-5
V: TRBV6-1
D: TRBD1
size: NA
CDR3: CASSPTSTGQETQYF
DNA: TGTGCCAGCAGCCCAACGTCGACAGGGCAAGAGACCCAGTACTTC

J: TRBJ2-5
V: TRBV5-4
D: NA
size: NA
CDR3: CASSLEGRWETQYF
DNA: TGTGCCAGCAGCTTGGAGGGCCGCTGGGAGACCCAGTACTTC

J: TRBJ2-5
V: TRBV6-2/TRBV6-3
D: TRBD1
size: many
CDR3: CASSVDRAVTQYF
DNA: TGTGCCAGCAGTGTGGACAGGGCGGTGACCCAGTACTTC

J: TRBJ1-1
V: TRBV6-4
D: NA
size: many
CDR3: CASSKTANTEAFF
DNA: TGTGCCAGCAGCAAGACAGCGAACACTGAAGCTTTCTTT

J: TRBJ2-3
V: TRBV4-3
D: NA
size: many
CDR3: CASSQDFPDTQYF
DNA: TGCGCCAGCAGCCAAGACTTCCCAGATACGCAGTATTTT

J: TRBJ2-2
V: TRBV12-3/TRBV12-4
D: TRBD1
size: many
CDR3: CASSSGQGYTGELFF
DNA: TGTGCCAGCAGTTCAGGACAGGGGTACACCGGGGAGCTGTTTTTT

J: TRBJ2-7
V: TRBV7-6
D: NA
size: few
CDR3: CASSPSPTVYEQYF
DNA: TGTGCCAGCAGCCCCTCCCCGACAGTCTACGAGCAGTACTTC

J: TRBJ1-1
V: TRBV9
D: TRBD1
size: many
CDR3: CASSPRGRQGNTEAFF
DNA: TGTGCCAGCAGCCCCCGTGGGCGACAGGGGAACACTGAAGCTTTCTTT

J: TRBJ1-1
V: TRBV5-6
D: TRBD1
size: many
CDR3: CASSRGGRSTEAFF
DNA: TGTGCCAGCAGCCGAGGGGGCAGGTCCACTGAAGCTTTCTTT

J: TRBJ1-5
V: TRBV19
D: NA
size: NA
CDR3: CASGYSNQPQHF
DNA: TGTGCCAGCGGGTATAGCAATCAGCCCCAGCATTTT

J: TRBJ1-1
V: TRBV6-6
D: NA
size: many
CDR3: CASSRVGATEAFF
DNA: TGTGCCAGCAGTAGGGTTGGAGCCACTGAAGCTTTCTTT

J: TRBJ1-1
V: TRBV12-3/TRBV12-4
D: NA
size: many
CDR3: CASSLSMNTEAFF
DNA: TGTGCCAGCAGTTTAAGTATGAACACTGAAGCTTTCTTT

J: TRBJ2-7
V: TRBV5-1
D: NA
size: many
CDR3: CASSSGMGGLEQYF
DNA: TGCGCCAGCAGCTCCGGGATGGGGGGACTCGAGCAGTACTTC

J: TRBJ2-4
V: TRBV6-2/TRBV6-3
D: TRBD1
size: many
CDR3: CASSYGTGGIQYF
DNA: TGTGCCAGCAGTTACGGGACAGGGGGTATTCAGTACTTC

J: TRBJ1-1
V: TRBV6-6
D: TRBD1
size: many
CDR3: CASSYSTGAEAFF
DNA: TGTGCCAGCAGTTACTCGACAGGGGCTGAAGCTTTCTTT

J: TRBJ2-1
V: TRBV12-3/TRBV12-4
D: TRBD1
size: large
CDR3: CASSLNRGQVNEQFF
DNA: TGTGCCAGCAGCCTCAACAGGGGGCAGGTCAATGAGCAGTTCTTC

J: TRBJ2-5
V: TRBV2
D: NA
size: NA
CDR3: CASSEGRNQETQYF
DNA: TGTGCCAGCAGTGAAGGCAGGAACCAAGAGACCCAGTACTTC

J: TRBJ2-7
V: TRBV20-1
D: TRBD1
size: many
CDR3: CSARAEGAGYEQYF
DNA: TGCAGTGCTAGAGCCGAGGGGGCAGGGTACGAGCAGTACTTC

J: TRBJ1-1
V: TRBV29-1
D: NA
size: medium-sized
CDR3: CSVSTGFWDTEAFF
DNA: TGCAGCGTTTCGACAGGCTTTTGGGACACTGAAGCTTTCTTT

J: TRBJ2-3
V: TRBV10-3
D: TRBD1
size: many
CDR3: CAISGQGMDTQYF
DNA: TGTGCCATCAGTGGACAGGGGATGGATACGCAGTATTTT

J: TRBJ2-1
V: TRBV6-5
D: TRBD2
size: many
CDR3: CASSRDPGLAHNEQFF
DNA: TGTGCCAGCAGCCGTGATCCGGGACTAGCCCACAATGAGCAGTTCTTC

J: TRBJ2-3
V: TRBV30
D: NA
size: many
CDR3: CAWSDGRDTQYF
DNA: TGTGCCTGGAGTGACGGGCGGGATACGCAGTATTTT